This T cell receptor beta chain came from a study of PD-L1 blockade in urothelial cancer. Study details: When patients started atezolizumab in the mid-2010s, it was given at 1,200 mg intravenously every 3 weeks.

J was trimmed by 5 bases and V by 5 bases; bases with no gene match: 9. Germline lookup yields CDR1 SQVTM and CDR2 ANQGSEA. The CDR3 is made up of 15 amino acids. Comments on this clone: Its antigen remains unidentified.

Every PCR got spiked synthetic TCR analog templates. Libraries were prepared by immunoSEQ multiplex PCR; TCRdb keeps only in-frame clonotypes and omits some of them. The table shows some 27,000 clones, with over 80% occurring only once. Findings and limits, study-wide: Pretreatment peripheral blood TCR clonality that fell below the median predicted better survival among the patients studied.

The chain is built from TRBV29-1 and TRBJ2-3; 11 bases are shared with TRBD2. This sample comprised PBMCs, obtained around atezolizumab (anti-PD-L1) treatment. This sequence originates from a man aged 45-65 years with urothelial cancer. The CDR3 sequence is CSVWVAGGGGDTQYF. As DNA, the CDR3 is TGCAGCGTTTGGGTAGCGGGAGGGGGGGGAGATACGCAGTATTTT.